The next 21 T cell receptor beta chains were all read from a single sample in a study of blood T cells in healthy people across ages. The use of a sample-barcoded 5' primer and a J-beta primer mix characterized a second PCR of about 7 to 12 cycles. In TCRdb, the 5' RACE reads were re-called with MiXCR into one record per CDR3 protein. The sample includes approximately 800,000 distinct CDR3 sequences, 62% of them seen just once. The sample taken for sequencing was blood. Receptor source: a man aged 25 to 45 in good health.

The V gene is TRBV12-3 or TRBV12-4, the J gene TRBJ2-3; 9 bases fit TRBD2. This CDR3 is built from 14 residues. V gave up 7 bases and J gave up 8 bases; unmatched junction bases: 10. CDR3 nucleotide sequence: TGTGCCAGCAACCAGGGCGGGGGGGCAGGTACGCAGTATTTT. Encoded protein: CASNQGGGAGTQYF.

The chain employs TRBV6-5 and TRBJ2-1; 9 bases are shared with TRBD2. This CDR3 spans 15 amino acids. The germline gives CDR1 MNHEY, CDR2 SVGAGI. V lost 4 bases and J lost 5; bases outside the gene matches: 6. The CDR3 DNA sequence: TGTGCCAGCAGTTTACGGCGGGGGGGACACAATGAGCAGTTCTTC. It is translated as CASSLRRGGHNEQFF.

This clonotype turned up a few times. The CDR3, as DNA: TGTGCCAGCAGCGATGGACTAGCGGGGGACTACGAGCAGTACTTC. The encoded protein is CASSDGLAGDYEQYF. This chain links TRBV9 with TRBJ2-5; 13 positions match TRBD2. With the DNA end fitting TRBJ2-7 better, the J assignment may be wrong. This CDR3 has 15 amino acids. Germline values: CDR1 SGDLS, CDR2 YYNGEE.

This clonotype has just a few counts. The V gene is TRBV29-1, the J gene TRBJ1-4; D call uncertain. Trimming stripped 0 bases from V and 8 bases from J, with 16 bases between. Germline V gives CDR1 SQVTM, CDR2 ANQGSEA. The CDR3 has 15 residues. The CDR3 is CSVEDSGSLKEKLFF. The CDR3, as DNA: TGCAGCGTTGAAGATTCCGGCAGCTTGAAAGAAAAACTGTTTTTT.

The chain recombines TRBV15 with TRBJ1-1; D call uncertain. Germline CDR1 LNHNV, CDR2 YYDKDF (reference sequence). The V and J ends lost 3 bases and 2 bases respectively, with 7 bases between them. The CDR3 has 13 amino acids. The CDR3 DNA reads as TGTGCCACCAGCAGGGGAGACAACACTGAAGCTTTCTTT. Translation gives CATSRGDNTEAFF.

As to this clonotype: Germline is not matched at one junction end, which may reflect a read error. This chain links TRBV6-1 with TRBJ1-2; no reliable D call. The CDR3 is 14 residues long. Germline V lookup: CDR1 MNHNS, CDR2 SASEGT. The DNA for the CDR3 is TGTGCCAACAGTGAAAGGTGGGCAAACTATGGCTACACCTTC. Protein sequence: CANSERWANYGYTF.

The chain combines TRBV2 with TRBJ1-2; D is possibly TRBD1 (5 bases). Germline CDR1 is SNHLY and CDR2 is FYNNEI. There are 13 residues in the CDR3. With 7 bases removed from V and 6 bases from J, the gap between germline ends came to 15 bases. Here the CDR3 DNA reads TGTGCCAGCACCCTGGGACGGCGGGATGGCTACACCTTC. The encoded protein is CASTLGRRDGYTF. Full variable domain (rest looked up from reference TRBV2 and TRBJ1-2): EPEVTQTPSHQVTQMGQEVILRCVPISNHLYFYWYRQILGQKVEFLVSFYNNEISEKSEIFDDQFSVERPDGSNFTLKIRSTKLEDSAMYFCASTLGRRDGYTFGSGTRLTVV.

This rearrangement joins TRBV9 to TRBJ2-3, with a tentative D call TRBD1 (5 bases). The CDR3 is 18 residues long. CDR1 and CDR2 (germline): SGDLS, YYNGEE. Trimming pared 4 bases from V and 2 bases from J, leaving 23 bases between. The CDR3, as DNA: TGTGCCAGCAGCCAGGCAGGGCAAGCCCTCGAGAACACAGATACGCAGTATTTT. Protein: CASSQAGQALENTDTQYF.

This clonotype was counted many times. The chain joins TRBV12-3 or TRBV12-4 to TRBJ1-5; 8 bases agree with TRBD1. CDR3 length: 14 amino acids. V was pared by 7 bases and J by 6 bases, with 8 bases of the junction left unmatched. CDR3: CASNDDRGGQPQHF. The CDR3 nucleotides are TGTGCCAGCAACGATGACAGGGGCGGTCAGCCCCAGCATTTT.

This clonotype occurred once. The V and J genes are TRBV11-2 and TRBJ2-1; the match to TRBD2 covers 8 bases. The CDR3 is 17 amino acids. With 1 base clipped from V and 2 bases from J, the junction kept 7 bases outside the gene matches. Germline loops: CDR1 SGHAT, CDR2 FQNNGV. The CDR3 here is CASSLGRRGGAYNEQFF. In nucleotides, the CDR3 is TGTGCCAGCAGCTTAGGGCGCCGGGGGGGTGCCTACAATGAGCAGTTCTTC.

This chain connects TRBV9 to TRBJ1-2; possible D gene TRBD1, 5 bases. V dropped 3 bases and J dropped 0 bases, with 15 bases sitting between them. Per the germline V gene, CDR1 is SGDLS and CDR2 is YYNGEE. The CDR3 runs 16 residues. The CDR3 loop is CASSARQTFSNYGYTF. The CDR3 DNA reads as TGTGCCAGCAGCGCGCGACAGACTTTTTCTAACTATGGCTACACCTTC.

The J gene is TRBJ2-4, the V gene TRBV28; 9 positions match TRBD1. The J call may be faulty, since TRBJ2-7 better matches the DNA end. The CDR3 spans 14 residues. CDR1 MDHEN and CDR2 SYDVKM come from the germline V gene. The CDR3 region is CASETDRGSHEQYF. The CDR3 bases are TGTGCCAGTGAAACGGACAGGGGAAGCCACGAGCAGTACTTC.

The chain combines TRBV10-3 with TRBJ2-5; D remains ambiguous. The tail of the sequence fits TRBJ2-7 better, so the J call may be wrong. Germline assignment: CDR1 ENHRY and CDR2 SYGVKD. The CDR3 loop spans 13 amino acids. The CDR3 sequence is CAISGNTLFEQYF. In DNA, the CDR3 is TGTGCCATCAGTGGGAATACCCTCTTCGAGCAGTACTTC.

The rearrangement links TRBV3-1 to TRBJ2-4; 9 positions match TRBD1. The end of the DNA aligns better with TRBJ2-7, so the J call may be wrong. CDR1 and CDR2 from the germline V gene are LGHDT and YNNKEL (reference sequence). The CDR3 totals 16 residues. CDR3 region: CASSQDLRDRDDEQYF. DNA for the CDR3: TGTGCCAGCAGCCAAGACCTTCGGGACAGGGACGACGAGCAGTACTTC.

This clonotype has only a few counts. The gene calls are TRBV14 and TRBJ2-1; 7 nucleotides match TRBD2. Trimming at V came to 8 bases and at J to 11 bases, leaving 12 bases not matched to a gene. There are 13 residues in the CDR3. Germline lookup yields CDR1 SGHDN and CDR2 FVKESK. The CDR3: CASRTLAASKQFF. In DNA, the CDR3 is TGTGCCAGCCGGACGCTAGCGGCCTCGAAGCAGTTCTTC.

J is TRBJ2-1 and V is TRBV14; D is perhaps TRBD1 or TRBD2 (5 bases each). CDR1 and CDR2 from the germline V gene are SGHDN and FVKESK. The CDR3 has 15 amino acids. V lost 2 bases, J lost 6 bases, and 14 bases lay in between. CDR3 protein: CASSQKGPVFNEQFF. The CDR3 bases are TGTGCCAGCAGCCAAAAGGGACCAGTCTTCAATGAGCAGTTCTTC. The full variable domain, rest sourced from reference TRBV14 and TRBJ2-1, is EAGVTQFPSHSVIEKGQTVTLRCDPISGHDNLYWYRRVMGKEIKFLLHFVKESKQDESGMPNNRFLAERTGGTYSTLKVQPAELEDSGVYFCASSQKGPVFNEQFFGPGTRLTVL.

This chain joins TRBV9 and TRBJ1-1; TRBD1 might be the D (5 bases). Trimming took off 3 bases at V and 1 base at J, with 19 bases between the two ends. This CDR3 has 17 residues. The germline gives CDR1 SGDLS, CDR2 YYNGEE. The CDR3 protein is CASSGLGDLTANTEAFF. As DNA, the CDR3 is TGTGCCAGCAGCGGGCTGGGGGATTTGACCGCGAACACTGAAGCTTTCTTT.

The V call is TRBV4-3, the J call TRBJ1-2; D remains ambiguous. Germline V gene sequence: CDR1 LGHNA, CDR2 YSLEER. This CDR3 has 15 amino acids. The V end lost 1 base, the J end lost 0 bases, and 9 bases lay between the germline ends. In DNA form, the CDR3 reads TGCGCCAGCAGCCAAGGAATAGAAGCTAACTATGGCTACACCTTC. This sequence encodes CASSQGIEANYGYTF.

The chain links TRBV7-3 to TRBJ2-2; 11 bases map to TRBD1. This CDR3 has 16 residues. After removal of 5 bases from V and 7 bases from J, the junction contained 9 bases not matched to a gene. CDR1 is SGHTA, CDR2 FQGTGA, per germline. The CDR3 sequence is CASSNRDRGIGGELFF. In DNA form, the CDR3 reads TGTGCCAGCAGCAACCGGGACAGGGGGATTGGCGGGGAGCTGTTTTTT.

The gene calls are TRBV7-9 and TRBJ2-3, with D hard to call. Germline V gene lookup returns CDR1 SEHNR and CDR2 FQNEAQ (reference sequence). CDR3 length equals 15 residues. The germline V and J ends were trimmed by 5 bases and 2 bases, with 14 bases remaining between them. The DNA for the CDR3 is TGTGCCAGCAGCCCCCTTGAGGTGAACACAGATACGCAGTATTTT. Protein: CASSPLEVNTDTQYF.

The table lists this clonotype with a few counts. V usage is TRBV29-1 and J usage is TRBJ2-1, with D unresolved. This CDR3 contains 12 residues. In germline, CDR1 is SQVTM, CDR2 ANQGSEA. Trimming took 0 bases from V and 6 from J, leaving 6 bases between them. CDR3 bases: TGCAGCGTTGAAGATATCAGCAATGAGCAGTTCTTC. Protein product: CSVEDISNEQFF.